The clone carrying this T cell receptor beta chain was observed many times. What it binds is unknown. The junction and the germline gene differ at one end; a read error may be behind it. The data are from a study of regulatory T cells in long-lasting Graves disease. Overall study results and limits: The number of shared public clonotypes was higher in persistent patients (roughly 3,000) than new patients (966).

Stated time point: newly diagnosed GD, antithyroid drugs for less than 3 months. RNA from PBMCs was the source of the TCR library. CDR3 regions were amplified by Arm-PCR using iRepertoire HTBI primers to build TCR beta libraries. Each CDR3 protein gets one entry after TCRdb re-called the multiplex PCR reads with MiXCR. The top ten clones hold 15% to 20% of a sample with hundreds of thousands of distinct CDR3 sequences, about 16% of them seen once. The CDR3 length is 15 residues. The V gene's germline CDR1 is MDHEN and CDR2 SYDVKM. In addition, the sample was reused for a study of T cells in Graves' hyperthyroidism and ophthalmopathy.

The chain links TRBV28 to TRBJ2-7, with D possibly TRBD1 on 6 matching bases. The sequence was obtained from a woman in her twenties or thirties with Graves disease. The sequencing here drew on peripheral blood mononuclear cells (PBMCs), taken at new diagnosis, from a patient treated with antithyroid drugs. The CDR3 DNA follows: TGTGCCAGCACCACCCGAGGGGGATACTTGACGGCGATTCGCTTC. This encodes CASTTRGGYLTAIRF.